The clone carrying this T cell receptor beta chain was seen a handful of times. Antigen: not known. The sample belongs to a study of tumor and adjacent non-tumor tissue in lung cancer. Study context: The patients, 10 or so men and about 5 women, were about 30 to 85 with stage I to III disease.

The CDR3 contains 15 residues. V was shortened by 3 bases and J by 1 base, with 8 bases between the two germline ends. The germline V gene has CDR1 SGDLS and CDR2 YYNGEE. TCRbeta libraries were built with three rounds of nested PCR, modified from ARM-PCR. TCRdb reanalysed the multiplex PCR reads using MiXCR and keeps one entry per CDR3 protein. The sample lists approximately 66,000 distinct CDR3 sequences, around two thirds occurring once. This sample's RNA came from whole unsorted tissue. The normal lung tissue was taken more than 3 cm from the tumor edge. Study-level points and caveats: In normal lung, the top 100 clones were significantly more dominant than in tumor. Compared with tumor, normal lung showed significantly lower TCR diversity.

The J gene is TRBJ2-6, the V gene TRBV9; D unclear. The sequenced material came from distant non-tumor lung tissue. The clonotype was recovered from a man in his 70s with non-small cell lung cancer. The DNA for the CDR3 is TGTGCCAGCAGCGGGTGGATGTCTGGGGCCAACGTCCTGACTTTC. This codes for CASSGWMSGANVLTF.